This T cell receptor (beta chain) was captured by sequencing in a study of neoadjuvant nivolumab and ipilimumab in lung cancer. Produced via immunoSEQ multiplex PCR; TCRdb's table is partial and in-frame only. The sample holds about 29,000 clones, 83% seen once. Trimming removed 4 bases at V and 3 bases at J, with 14 bases between. The CDR3 contains 14 residues. Germline lookup yields CDR1 SGDLS and CDR2 YYNGEE. The sequence derives from an adult with non-small cell lung cancer. The rearrangement links TRBV9 to TRBJ2-7; maybe TRBD2 (5 bases). Sequences were derived from tumor tissue, sampled after neoadjuvant nivolumab, alone or with ipilimumab, at or shortly before surgery. The CDR3 nucleotides read TGTGCCAGCAGCAGAGGGAACACTAACTACGAGCAGTACTTC. As protein: CASSRGNTNYEQYF.